These 7 T cell receptor beta chains share one sample of origin, sequenced in a study of blood T cell repertoires in COVID-19. Libraries were prepared by immunoSEQ multiplex PCR; TCRdb keeps only in-frame clonotypes and omits some of them. The sample records roughly 280,000 clones, 88% being singletons. The sequenced sample consisted of PBMCs or T cells enriched from blood (not recorded which). The receptors were gathered from a woman aged 50 to 65 who had recovered from COVID-19.

The rearrangement links TRBV5-1 to TRBJ1-1; D is unresolved. The CDR3 is 13 amino acids. CDR1 and CDR2 (germline): SGHRS, YFSETQ. V gave up 4 bases and J gave up 2 bases, with 9 bases separating them. CDR3 bases: TGCGCCAGCAGCCTTGACATCAACACTGAAGCTTTCTTT. It yields the protein CASSLDINTEAFF.

The V gene is TRBV7-2, the J gene TRBJ2-1; D call uncertain. Trimming took off 5 bases at V and 4 bases at J, with 15 bases between the two ends. Germline V gene data show CDR1 as SGHTA and CDR2 as FQGNSA. This CDR3 is 15 amino acids long. CDR3 residues: CASSPERGAYNEQFF. CDR3 sequence (DNA): TGTGCCAGCAGCCCCGAACGAGGAGCTTACAATGAGCAGTTCTTC.

The chain uses TRBV28 and TRBJ2-4; 7 nucleotides agree with TRBD1. CDR1 is MDHEN and CDR2 is SYDVKM in the germline V gene. V gave up 4 bases and J gave up 4 bases; unmatched junction bases: 10. This CDR3 is 16 amino acids long. The CDR3 nucleotides are TGTGCCAGCAGTTCAGCCCAGACAGGGAAAAAAAACATTCAGTACTTC. Protein: CASSSAQTGKKNIQYF.

The chain has TRBV19 and TRBJ1-2; tentative D call: TRBD1 (6 bases). CDR3 length: 13 residues. Trimming removed 6 bases from V and 5 bases from J, with 13 bases in between. Germline CDR1 is LNHDA and CDR2 is SQIVND (reference sequence). The CDR3 loop reads CASSLGQSYGYTF. The CDR3, as DNA: TGTGCCAGTAGCCTCGGACAGAGTTATGGCTACACCTTC. The full variable domain, its missing parts supplied by reference TRBV19 and TRBJ1-2, is DGGITQSPKYLFRKEGQNVTLSCEQNLNHDAMYWYRQDPGQGLRLIYYSQIVNDFQKGDIAEGYSVSREKKESFPLTVTSAQKNPTAFYLCASSLGQSYGYTFGSGTRLTVV.

This clone was recorded once. The chain uses TRBV20-1 and TRBJ1-3; D is ambiguous. Germline CDR1 is DFQATT and CDR2 is SNEGSKA (reference sequence). V lost 3 bases and J lost 0, with 6 bases in between. The CDR3 consists of 13 residues. Here the CDR3 reads CSASANSGNTIYF. In DNA, the CDR3 is TGCAGTGCTAGTGCCAACTCTGGAAACACCATATATTTT.

V usage is TRBV9 and J usage is TRBJ2-7; 10 bases line up with TRBD1. The V gene end was trimmed by 2 bases and the J gene end by 1 base; junction bases not matched to a gene: 6. This CDR3 has 16 residues. The germline V gene has CDR1 SGDLS and CDR2 YYNGEE. The CDR3 region is CASSVHGDRGSYEQYF. In DNA, the CDR3 is TGTGCCAGCAGCGTCCATGGGGACAGGGGTTCCTACGAGCAGTACTTC.

This chain links TRBV30 with TRBJ2-4; D remains ambiguous. Trimming cost V 5 bases and J 3 bases, with 5 bases left between them. In germline, CDR1 is GTSNPN, CDR2 SVGIG (reference sequence). CDR3 length equals 11 residues. Here the CDR3 DNA reads TGTGCCTGGGGATACAAAAACATTCAGTACTTC. Encoded protein: CAWGYKNIQYF.